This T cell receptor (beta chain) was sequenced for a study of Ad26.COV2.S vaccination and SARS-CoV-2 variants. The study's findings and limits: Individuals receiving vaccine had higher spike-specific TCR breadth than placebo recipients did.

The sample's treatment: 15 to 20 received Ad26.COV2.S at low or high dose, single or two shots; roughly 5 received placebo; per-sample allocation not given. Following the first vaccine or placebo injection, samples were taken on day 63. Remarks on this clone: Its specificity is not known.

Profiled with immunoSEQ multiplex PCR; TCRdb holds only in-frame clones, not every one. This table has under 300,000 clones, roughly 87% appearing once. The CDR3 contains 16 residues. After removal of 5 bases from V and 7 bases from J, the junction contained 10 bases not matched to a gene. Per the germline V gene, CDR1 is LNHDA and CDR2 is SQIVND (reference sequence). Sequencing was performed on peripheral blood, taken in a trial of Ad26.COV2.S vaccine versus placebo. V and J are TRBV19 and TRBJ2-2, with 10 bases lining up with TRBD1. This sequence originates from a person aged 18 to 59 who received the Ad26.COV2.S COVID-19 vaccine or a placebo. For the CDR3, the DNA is TGTGCCAGTAGTTTCTCCCCGGGACAGGGGAACGGGGAGCTGTTTTTT. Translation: CASSFSPGQGNGELFF. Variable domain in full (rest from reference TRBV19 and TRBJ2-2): DGGITQSPKYLFRKEGQNVTLSCEQNLNHDAMYWYRQDPGQGLRLIYYSQIVNDFQKGDIAEGYSVSREKKESFPLTVTSAQKNPTAFYLCASSFSPGQGNGELFFGEGSRLTVL.